This T cell receptor beta chain stems from a study of CD8 T cells in Susac syndrome. The RNA, about 0.45 to 1 ug, was put through reverse transcription using random hexamers. TCRdb fed the immunoSEQ multiplex PCR reads into MiXCR, producing one record per CDR3 protein. Among about 120,000 distinct CDR3 sequences listed, roughly 94% were seen once. This clonotype was recorded a few times. Germline CDR1 is MNHEY and CDR2 is SMNVEV (reference sequence). V lost 8 bases and J lost 6, with 14 bases in between. This CDR3 is built from 12 residues. Source material: CD4+ T cells from PBMCs. This TCR derives from a human donor in good health. The V gene is TRBV27, the J gene TRBJ2-7; D possibly corresponds to TRBD2 (6 bases). The CDR3 bases are TGTGCCAGCGGGTCAAGACTAGGCGAGCAGTACTTC. As protein: CASGSRLGEQYF.